Each of the 30 T cell receptor beta chains below was sequenced from the same sample in a study of cytomegalovirus exposure and HLA in healthy donors. The PCR was carried out with 60 Vbeta primers and 13 Jbeta primers. Libraries were prepared by immunoSEQ multiplex PCR; TCRdb keeps only in-frame clonotypes and omits some of them. Its table lists about 130,000 clones. Sequenced material: PBMCs. The source of these receptors is a man aged 25-40 years in good health and CMV-seronegative.

V gene TRBV4-2 combines with J gene TRBJ1-1, with 12 bases identical to TRBD1. Germline values: CDR1 LGHNA, CDR2 YNFKEQ. Trimming removed 3 bases from V and 6 bases from J; junction bases left unmatched: 2. The CDR3 totals 14 residues. As DNA, the CDR3 is TGTGCCAGCAGCCATGGGGACAGGGGGCCTGAAGCTTTCTTT. Translating it yields CASSHGDRGPEAFF.

The genes are TRBV27 and TRBJ1-1; the D is unclear. Germline V gene sequence: CDR1 MNHEY, CDR2 SMNVEV (reference sequence). Trimming removed 4 bases at V and 3 bases at J, with 6 bases between. This CDR3 is 12 amino acids long. This CDR3 is CASSSSYTEAFF. The CDR3 coding sequence is TGTGCCAGCAGTTCATCCTACACTGAAGCTTTCTTT.

This chain links TRBV11-2 with TRBJ2-3; TRBD2 matches at 10 bases. CDR1 SGHAT and CDR2 FQNNGV come from the germline V gene. With V trimmed by 5 bases and J by 3 bases, 8 bases remained unmatched. CDR3 length: 16 amino acids. The CDR3 here is CASSARLAGFTDTQYF. CDR3 nucleotide sequence: TGTGCCAGCAGCGCAAGACTAGCGGGCTTTACAGATACGCAGTATTTT.

The chain carries TRBV27 and TRBJ2-1, with 10 bases matching TRBD2. The germline gives CDR1 MNHEY, CDR2 SMNVEV (reference sequence). Trimming took 5 bases from V and 9 from J; bases not matched to a gene: 16. CDR3 length equals 17 residues. DNA for the CDR3: TGTGCCAGCAGTGTCAGGACTAGCGGTACCCTCGGGACTGAGCAGTTCTTC. It encodes CASSVRTSGTLGTEQFF.

This chain joins TRBV28 and TRBJ1-5; 9 nucleotides line up with TRBD1. The CDR3 has 15 amino acids. Germline loops: CDR1 MDHEN, CDR2 SYDVKM. V shed 6 bases, J shed 6 bases, and the junction held 9 bases outside the gene matches. In nucleotides, the CDR3 is TGTGCCAGCAGACGAAGCGGGACAGGGATTCAGCCCCAGCATTTT. It yields the protein CASRRSGTGIQPQHF.

V and J are TRBV4-3 and TRBJ2-1; 7 bases line up with TRBD2. Trimming cost V 0 bases and J 7 bases; bases outside gene matches: 9. Germline V gene data show CDR1 as LGHNA and CDR2 as YSLEER. The CDR3 consists of 16 residues. The CDR3 nucleotides read TGCGCCAGCAGCCAAGATTACGCGGGAGTAGGGAATGAGCAGTTCTTC. Protein sequence: CASSQDYAGVGNEQFF.

The chain carries TRBV18 and TRBJ1-4; 8 nucleotides match TRBD1. V was clipped by 4 bases and J by 14 bases; unmatched bases: 6. Germline CDR1 KGHSH, CDR2 LQKENI. The CDR3 sequence is 12 residues long. The CDR3 DNA is TGTGCCAGCTCACGAGACCGGGACAGGCTGTTTTTT. This sequence encodes CASSRDRDRLFF.

In DNA, the CDR3 is TGTGCCAGCAGCTTAAACGGTCGGAGGGAGACCCAGTACTTC. Amino acid sequence: CASSLNGRRETQYF. The gene calls are TRBV7-3 and TRBJ2-5; D perhaps matches TRBD2 (5 bases). The V and J ends lost 1 base and 5 bases respectively, with 11 bases between them. Germline V gene data show CDR1 as SGHTA and CDR2 as FQGTGA. The CDR3 totals 14 residues.

The chain uses TRBV20-1 and TRBJ2-1; D gene uncertain. The CDR3 length is 11 residues. The V and J ends lost 6 bases and 8 bases respectively, with 11 bases between them. Germline lookup yields CDR1 DFQATT and CDR2 SNEGSKA (reference sequence). The CDR3 spells CSATRVDEQFF. In DNA, the CDR3 is TGCAGTGCAACACGGGTAGATGAGCAGTTCTTC.

This rearrangement joins TRBV5-1 to TRBJ1-1; no definite D call. Per the germline V gene, CDR1 is SGHRS and CDR2 is YFSETQ. V gave up 1 base and J gave up 1 base, with 8 bases separating them. This CDR3 spans 14 amino acids. The CDR3 bases are TGCGCCAGCAGCTTGTTTGGCCGGAACACTGAAGCTTTCTTT. Translating gives CASSLFGRNTEAFF.

The chain uses TRBV5-4 and TRBJ2-7, with TRBD1 as a possible D gene (5 bases). The germline V and J ends were trimmed by 0 bases and 2 bases, with 9 bases remaining between them. Germline values: CDR1 SGHNT, CDR2 YYREEE (reference sequence). This CDR3 comprises 14 residues. The CDR3 nucleotides read TGTGCCAGCAGCTTGGAGGCAGGGACCTACGAGCAGTACTTC. Amino acid sequence: CASSLEAGTYEQYF.

The chain is built from TRBV9 and TRBJ2-3; 7 positions match TRBD2. V was clipped by 2 bases and J by 1 base; unmatched bases: 7. Germline V gene data show CDR1 as SGDLS and CDR2 as YYNGEE. The CDR3 extends over 16 amino acids. DNA for the CDR3: TGTGCCAGCAGCGTCCCGAGGCTAGCGGGCACAGATACGCAGTATTTT. Its translation is CASSVPRLAGTDTQYF. Filled out from reference TRBV9 and TRBJ2-3, the complete variable domain reads DSGVTQTPKHLITATGQRVTLRCSPRSGDLSVYWYQQSLDQGLQFLIQYYNGEERAKGNILERFSAQQFPDLHSELNLSSLELGDSALYFCASSVPRLAGTDTQYFGPGTRLTVL.

This chain connects TRBV5-6 to TRBJ2-7; 8 nucleotides align to TRBD1. In germline, CDR1 is SGHDT, CDR2 YYEEEE. The CDR3 runs to 16 residues. V lost 5 bases, J lost 4 bases, and 14 bases stayed unmatched. The CDR3 DNA reads TGTGCCAGCAGTTCCCTCAGGGGGCATCCTGTATACGAGCAGTACTTC. Translating it yields CASSSLRGHPVYEQYF.

The chain employs TRBV13 and TRBJ1-6, with D maybe TRBD1 (6 bases). Deletions cut 8 bases from V and 7 bases from J, with 18 bases between. Germline CDR1 reads PRHDT; CDR2 reads FYEKMQ (reference sequence). The CDR3 length is 15 residues. The chain's CDR3 is CASREKGGGNSPLHF. The CDR3 coding sequence is TGTGCCAGCCGGGAGAAGGGGGGGGGAAATTCACCCCTCCACTTT.

The chain couples TRBV29-1 to TRBJ2-7; 7 positions match TRBD1. CDR3 length: 14 residues. J was trimmed by 4 bases and V by 5 bases; bases with no gene match: 11. Germline-derived CDR1 and CDR2 are SQVTM and ANQGSEA. The DNA for the CDR3 is TGCAGCGTTCTAACTCGGGACAGCAGGTACGAGCAGTACTTC. This encodes CSVLTRDSRYEQYF.

The chain links TRBV19 to TRBJ1-1, with D unresolved. V lost 10 bases to trimming and J lost 0 bases, with 21 bases between them. This CDR3 is 16 amino acids long. In germline, CDR1 is LNHDA, CDR2 SQIVND (reference sequence). The CDR3 bases are TGTGCCACCTCATTTGACGCAGGTTCAATGAACACTGAAGCTTTCTTT. This encodes CATSFDAGSMNTEAFF.

The chain recombines TRBV29-1 with TRBJ1-2; D not certain. CDR3 size: 13 residues. Trimming stripped 4 bases from V and 6 bases from J, with 15 bases between. CDR1 SQVTM and CDR2 ANQGSEA come from the germline V gene. Here the CDR3 DNA reads TGCAGCGTTGGCCCTAGGCAGCCAGATGGCTACACCTTC. Protein: CSVGPRQPDGYTF.

The rearrangement links TRBV10-2 to TRBJ2-7; the D gene is possibly TRBD1 (6 bases). In germline, CDR1 is WSHSY, CDR2 SAAADI. The V end was cut by 5 bases, the J end by 13 bases, with 21 bases between. The CDR3 is made up of 13 amino acids. In DNA form, the CDR3 reads TGCGCCAGCAGTCTGGACAGCCTAACGGACCGATACTTC. Translation gives CASSLDSLTDRYF.

The J gene is TRBJ1-1, the V gene TRBV30, with TRBD1 identical over 7 bases. Looked up from germline, CDR1 is GTSNPN and CDR2 is SVGIG (reference sequence). The CDR3 has 13 amino acids. Trimming removed 4 bases from V and 2 bases from J; junction bases left unmatched: 4. The CDR3 reads CAWTTGLNTEAFF. CDR3 DNA: TGTGCCTGGACGACAGGGCTTAACACTGAAGCTTTCTTT.

Turning to this clone: The identical CDR3 is also encoded by other nucleotide sequences in the sample. The chain recombines TRBV5-1 with TRBJ2-3, with D uncertain. The CDR3 extends over 14 amino acids. The V gene's germline CDR1 is SGHRS and CDR2 YFSETQ. The ends were cut back, 0 bases at V and 1 base at J, with 6 bases in the middle. CDR3 protein: CASSLVTGTDTQYF. The CDR3 nucleotides read TGCGCCAGCAGCTTGGTTACAGGCACAGATACGCAGTATTTT. Together with reference TRBV5-1 and TRBJ2-3, the CDR3 gives the full variable domain: KAGVTQTPRYLIKTRGQQVTLSCSPISGHRSVSWYQQTPGQGLQFLFEYFSETQRNKGNFPGRFSGRQFSNSRSEMNVSTLELGDSALYLCASSLVTGTDTQYFGPGTRLTVL.

The chain employs TRBV4-3 and TRBJ2-7; D call uncertain. With 0 bases removed from V and 4 bases from J, the gap between germline ends came to 10 bases. The CDR3 is 14 residues long. Germline V gene lookup returns CDR1 LGHNA and CDR2 YSLEER. The CDR3 is CASSQDIAFYEQYF. The DNA for the CDR3 is TGCGCCAGCAGCCAAGATATAGCATTTTACGAGCAGTACTTC.

The J gene is TRBJ2-3, the V gene TRBV5-6, with D possibly matching TRBD1 (5 bases). The V gene lost 4 bases and the J gene lost 2 bases, with 8 bases spanning the gap. The CDR3 is 13 residues long. Germline V gives CDR1 SGHDT, CDR2 YYEEEE. The CDR3 nucleotides are TGTGCCAGCAGCAGACAGTCCACAGATACGCAGTATTTT. Its protein is CASSRQSTDTQYF. The variable domain in full, with the rest retrieved from reference TRBV5-6 and TRBJ2-3, is DAGVTQSPTHLIKTRGQQVTLRCSPKSGHDTVSWYQQALGQGPQFIFQYYEEEERQRGNFPDRFSGHQFPNYSSELNVNALLLGDSALYLCASSRQSTDTQYFGPGTRLTVL.

The V gene is TRBV7-3, the J gene TRBJ2-1; TRBD2 agrees at 11 bases. Germline assignment: CDR1 SGHTA and CDR2 FQGTGA. The J segment lost 6 bases and the V segment lost 5 bases, leaving 6 bases of the junction unmatched. This CDR3 is 15 amino acids long. The CDR3 here is CASSPLAGVPNEQFF. The CDR3 nucleotides read TGTGCCAGCAGCCCACTAGCGGGAGTCCCCAATGAGCAGTTCTTC.

The chain joins TRBV9 to TRBJ2-1, with D uncertain. Trimming took off 0 bases at V and 0 bases at J, with 7 bases between the two ends. The germline V gene has CDR1 SGDLS and CDR2 YYNGEE. The CDR3 extends over 15 amino acids. CDR3 sequence (DNA): TGTGCCAGCAGCGTAGGCAGAAGCTCCTACAATGAGCAGTTCTTC. Translated: CASSVGRSSYNEQFF.

The rearrangement links TRBV2 to TRBJ1-1; no clear D. V was trimmed by 6 bases and J by 1 base, leaving 9 bases between them. Germline CDR1 and CDR2: SNHLY and FYNNEI. The CDR3 runs 13 residues. The CDR3 sequence is CASSREANTEAFF. CDR3 coding DNA: TGTGCCAGCAGCCGGGAGGCGAACACTGAAGCTTTCTTT. Using reference TRBV2 and TRBJ1-1 for the parts outside the CDR3, the full variable domain is EPEVTQTPSHQVTQMGQEVILRCVPISNHLYFYWYRQILGQKVEFLVSFYNNEISEKSEIFDDQFSVERPDGSNFTLKIRSTKLEDSAMYFCASSREANTEAFFGQGTRLTVV.

V usage is TRBV18 and J usage is TRBJ2-7, with D perhaps TRBD1 (6 bases). Trimming removed 0 bases at V and 0 bases at J, with 9 bases between. From germline, CDR1 is KGHSH and CDR2 LQKENI. The CDR3 totals 15 residues. Here the CDR3 reads CASSPPRDTSYEQYF. CDR3 coding DNA: TGTGCCAGCTCACCACCCCGGGACACCTCCTACGAGCAGTACTTC.

The V gene is TRBV5-8, the J gene TRBJ2-7; 7 nucleotides align to TRBD2. J was trimmed by 6 bases and V by 2 bases; bases with no gene match: 8. Germline-derived CDR1 and CDR2 are SGHTS and YDEGEE. This CDR3 comprises 14 residues. The CDR3 DNA sequence: TGTGCCAGCAGCTTCTCCGGGGACTACGTCGAGCAGTACTTC. Amino acids: CASSFSGDYVEQYF. The full variable domain, its missing parts supplied by reference TRBV5-8 and TRBJ2-7, is EAGVTQSPTHLIKTRGQQATLRCSPISGHTSVYWYQQALGLGLQFLLWYDEGEERNRGNFPPRFSGRQFPNYSSELNVNALELEDSALYLCASSFSGDYVEQYFGPGTRLTVT.

Notes on this clone: The sample has other DNA sequences that encode this CDR3 too. The rearrangement uses TRBV6-6 and TRBJ1-2; TRBD1 matches at 7 bases. J was trimmed by 7 bases and V by 1 base; bases with no gene match: 9. CDR3 length: 15 amino acids. Looked up from germline, CDR1 is MNHNY and CDR2 is SVGAGI (reference sequence). CDR3 nucleotides: TGTGCCAGCAGTTACTATGGTCCAGCAGGGGGTGGCTACACCTTC. Residues: CASSYYGPAGGGYTF.

This chain joins TRBV29-1 and TRBJ2-3; 10 nucleotides align to TRBD2. Germline V gene sequence: CDR1 SQVTM, CDR2 ANQGSEA. This CDR3 has 16 residues. With 1 base clipped from V and 5 bases from J, the junction kept 9 bases outside the gene matches. CDR3 protein: CSVEAGVEREGDTQYF. The CDR3 coding sequence is TGCAGCGTTGAAGCTGGCGTGGAGCGGGAGGGAGATACGCAGTATTTT.

V usage is TRBV5-1 and J usage is TRBJ2-3; the match to TRBD2 covers 8 bases. V shed 3 bases, J shed 4 bases, and the junction held 4 bases outside the gene matches. Germline lookup yields CDR1 SGHRS and CDR2 YFSETQ. This CDR3 region has 14 residues. CDR3 residues: CASSYSGSADTQYF. The CDR3 DNA reads as TGCGCCAGCAGCTACAGCGGGAGCGCAGATACGCAGTATTTT.